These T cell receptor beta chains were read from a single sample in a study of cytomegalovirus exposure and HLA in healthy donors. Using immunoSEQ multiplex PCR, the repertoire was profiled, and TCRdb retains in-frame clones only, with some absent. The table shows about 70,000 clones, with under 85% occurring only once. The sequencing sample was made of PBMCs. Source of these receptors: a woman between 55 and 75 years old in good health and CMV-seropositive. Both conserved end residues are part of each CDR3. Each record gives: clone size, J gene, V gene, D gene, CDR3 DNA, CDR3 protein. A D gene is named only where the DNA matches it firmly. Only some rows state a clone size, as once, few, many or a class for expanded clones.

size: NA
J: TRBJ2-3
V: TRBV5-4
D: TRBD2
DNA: TGTGCCAGCAGCCCCCCCGGGGTGTCGAGCGGGAGGACAGATACGCAGTATTTT
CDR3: CASSPPGVSSGRTDTQYF

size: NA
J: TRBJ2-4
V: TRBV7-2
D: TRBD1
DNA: TGTGCCAGCAGCTTAGGAGTTGCCCGGGACAGAAACATTCAGTACTTC
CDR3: CASSLGVARDRNIQYF

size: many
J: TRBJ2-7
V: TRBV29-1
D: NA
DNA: TGCAGCGTTGCCGTCAGCTCCTACGAGCAGTACTTC
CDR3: CSVAVSSYEQYF

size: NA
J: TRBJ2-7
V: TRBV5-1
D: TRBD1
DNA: TGCGCCAGCAGGATCGGACAGGTCCTCTCCTACGAGCAGTACTTC
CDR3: CASRIGQVLSYEQYF

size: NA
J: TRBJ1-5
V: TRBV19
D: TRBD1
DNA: TGTGCCAGTAGTATCGGACAGGGGTGGCCGCCCCAGCATTTT
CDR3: CASSIGQGWPPQHF

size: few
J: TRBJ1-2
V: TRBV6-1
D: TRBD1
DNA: TGTGCCAGCAGTAGACAGGGGCCCGGCTATGGCTACACCTTC
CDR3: CASSRQGPGYGYTF

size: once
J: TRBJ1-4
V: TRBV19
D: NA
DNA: TGTGCCAGTAGGGTGGCAGGCAATGAAAAACTGTTTTTT
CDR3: CASRVAGNEKLFF

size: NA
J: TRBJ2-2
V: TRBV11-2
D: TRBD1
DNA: TGTGCCAGCAGATGGGACAGGGTAGGAACCGGGGAGCTGTTTTTT
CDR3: CASRWDRVGTGELFF

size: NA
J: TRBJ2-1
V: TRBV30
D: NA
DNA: TGTGCCTGGAGTGTACCGGGCTTTGGGGGGGCCGGTAATGAGCAGTTCTTC
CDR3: CAWSVPGFGGAGNEQFF

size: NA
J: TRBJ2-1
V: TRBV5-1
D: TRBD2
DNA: TGCGCCAGCGGGAGCGGGGGGGCTTCCAATGAGCAGTTCTTC
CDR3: CASGSGGASNEQFF

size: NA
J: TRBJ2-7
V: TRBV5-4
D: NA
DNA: TGTGCCAGCAGACCTCAGGGAGGAATCTACGAGCAGTACTTC
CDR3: CASRPQGGIYEQYF

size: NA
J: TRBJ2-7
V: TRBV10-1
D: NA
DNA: TGCGCCAGCAGTCCCGGACAGTGGGGCTACGAGCAGTACTTC
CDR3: CASSPGQWGYEQYF

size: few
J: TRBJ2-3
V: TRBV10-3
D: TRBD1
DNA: TGTGCCATCAGGGACCAGACAGGGGGACTTAGCACAGATACGCAGTATTTT
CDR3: CAIRDQTGGLSTDTQYF

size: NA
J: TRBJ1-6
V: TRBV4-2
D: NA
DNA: TGTGCCAGCAGCCAAGATCTGGCTCAGGGACTTTCACCCCTCCACTTT
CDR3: CASSQDLAQGLSPLHF

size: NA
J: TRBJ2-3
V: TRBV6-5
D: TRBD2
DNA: TGTGCCAGCAACAGACTAGCGGGGAGTAGGGATACGCAGTATTTT
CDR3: CASNRLAGSRDTQYF

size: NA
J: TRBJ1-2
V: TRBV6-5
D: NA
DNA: TGTGCCAGCAGAACCGACAGGAACTATGGCTACACCTTC
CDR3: CASRTDRNYGYTF

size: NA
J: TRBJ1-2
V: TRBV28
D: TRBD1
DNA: TGTGCCAGCAGCACGACAGGGCTGATCTATGGCTACACCTTC
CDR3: CASSTTGLIYGYTF

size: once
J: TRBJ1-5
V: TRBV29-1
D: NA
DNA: TGCAGCGTTGAGTTGGCGGGGATAGGCCAGCCCCAGCATTTT
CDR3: CSVELAGIGQPQHF

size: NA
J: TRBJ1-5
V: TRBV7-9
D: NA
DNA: TGTGCCAGCAGCTTATCCCAGGGGCGAGGCAATCAGCCCCAGCATTTT
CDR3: CASSLSQGRGNQPQHF

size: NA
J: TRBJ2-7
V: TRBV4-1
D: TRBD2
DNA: TGCGCCAGCAGCCACCCTTCGGGAGGGGCCGAGCAGTACTTC
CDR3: CASSHPSGGAEQYF

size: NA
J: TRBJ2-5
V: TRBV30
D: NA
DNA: TGTGCCTGGAGTGTCCACTTAGAGCAGTACTTC
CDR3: CAWSVHLEQYF

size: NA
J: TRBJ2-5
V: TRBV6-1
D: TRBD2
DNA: TGTGCCAGCAGTGAAATGGGACTAGCGCGAGAGACCCAGTACTTC
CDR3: CASSEMGLARETQYF

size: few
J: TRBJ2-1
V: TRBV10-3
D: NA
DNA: TGTGCCATCCGCGCCTCGGACAATGAGCAGTTCTTC
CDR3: CAIRASDNEQFF

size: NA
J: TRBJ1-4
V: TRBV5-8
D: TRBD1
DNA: TGTGCCAGCAGCCCTGGGTACAGGGGCCGAGGAGAAAAACTGTTTTTT
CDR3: CASSPGYRGRGEKLFF

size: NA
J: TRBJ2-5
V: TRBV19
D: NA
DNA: TGTGCCAGTAGTCTGGAGGGAGGCCGTTACCAAGAGACCCAGTACTTC
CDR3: CASSLEGGRYQETQYF

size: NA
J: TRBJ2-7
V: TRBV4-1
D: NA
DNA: TGCGCCAGCAGCCAGGTCAATTTTGGAGGAGTGTACTACGAGCAGTACTTC
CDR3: CASSQVNFGGVYYEQYF

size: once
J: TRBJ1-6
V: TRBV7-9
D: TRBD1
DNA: TGTGCCAGCAGCTGGGGACAGAATAATTCACCCCTCCACTTT
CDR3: CASSWGQNNSPLHF

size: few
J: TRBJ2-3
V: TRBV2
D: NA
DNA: TGTGCCAGCAGCTCGGACTTGGGAACAGATACGCAGTATTTT
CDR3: CASSSDLGTDTQYF

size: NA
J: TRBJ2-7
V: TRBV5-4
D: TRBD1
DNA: TGTGCCAGCAGCTTGGGACAGGGGTCGGCCGAGCAGTACTTC
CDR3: CASSLGQGSAEQYF

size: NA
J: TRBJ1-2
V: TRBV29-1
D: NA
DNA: TGCAGCGTTGGTCCGGGTTTGGATGGCTACACCTTC
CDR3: CSVGPGLDGYTF